A single sample is the source of the 22 T cell receptor beta chains below, sequenced in a study of Ad26.COV2.S vaccination and SARS-CoV-2 variants. The treatment was: roughly 18 received Ad26.COV2.S at low or high dose, single or two shots; five or six received placebo; per-sample allocation not given. Repertoires come from day 63 after the first vaccine or placebo injection. Using immunoSEQ multiplex PCR, the repertoire was profiled, and TCRdb retains in-frame clones only, with some absent. The sample yields some 340,000 clones, more than 70% seen once. The sample consisted of peripheral blood, taken in a trial of Ad26.COV2.S vaccine versus placebo. The receptors derive from a person between 18 and 65 years old who received the Ad26.COV2.S COVID-19 vaccine or a placebo.

The chain recombines TRBV29-1 with TRBJ2-3; 14 nucleotides agree with TRBD2. This CDR3 has 15 residues. Trimming cost V 7 bases and J 6 bases; bases outside gene matches: 9. Germline values: CDR1 SQVTM, CDR2 ANQGSEA. The CDR3 sequence is CSAPGLAGGKDTQYF. CDR3 nucleotides: TGCAGCGCTCCCGGACTAGCGGGGGGCAAGGATACGCAGTATTTT.

This clone was recorded once. The chain couples TRBV29-1 to TRBJ2-3; TRBD1 aligns across 11 bases. Looked up from germline, CDR1 is SQVTM and CDR2 is ANQGSEA. After removal of 7 bases from V and 5 bases from J, the junction contained 5 bases not matched to a gene. This CDR3 spans 13 amino acids. CDR3 sequence reads: CSAGQGAGDTQYF. For the CDR3, the DNA is TGCAGCGCTGGACAGGGGGCCGGAGATACGCAGTATTTT.

The chain carries TRBV6-2 or TRBV6-3 and TRBJ1-1; D ambiguous. The V gene's germline CDR1 is MNHEY and CDR2 SVGEGT. CDR3 size: 14 residues. V was cut by 2 bases and J by 0 bases, with 7 bases left in between. The CDR3 region has the DNA TGTGCCAGCAGTTACGGGAAAATGAACACTGAAGCTTTCTTT. Residues: CASSYGKMNTEAFF.

The chain uses TRBV5-1 and TRBJ2-7; D unclear. This CDR3 contains 14 residues. V gave up 4 bases and J gave up 2 bases, with 13 bases separating them. Germline CDR1 SGHRS, CDR2 YFSETQ. The CDR3 DNA reads as TGCGCCAGCAGCCCGGCCGGAAACGCCTACGAGCAGTACTTC. As protein: CASSPAGNAYEQYF.

This clone was seen only once. V and J are TRBV11-2 and TRBJ1-4; D is ambiguous. The CDR3 contains 15 residues. Trimming pared 3 bases from V and 0 bases from J, leaving 8 bases between. CDR1 and CDR2 from the germline V gene are SGHAT and FQNNGV. CDR3 sequence reads: CASSLTGATNEKLFF. The CDR3 DNA reads as TGTGCCAGCAGCTTGACCGGTGCAACTAATGAAAAACTGTTTTTT.

The CDR3 DNA sequence: TGTGCCAGCAGCTCGGGACATCCCAGCTCCTATAATTCACCCCTCCACTTT. It codes for CASSSGHPSSYNSPLHF. The rearrangement uses TRBV7-8 and TRBJ1-6, with a possible D match to TRBD1 (6 bases). Germline V CDR1 and CDR2: SGHVS, FQNEAQ. The CDR3 is made up of 17 amino acids. V was pared by 4 bases and J by 0 bases, with 13 bases between.

This sequence joins TRBV7-2 and TRBJ2-5; D call uncertain. CDR3 size: 15 residues. The V and J ends lost 7 bases and 4 bases respectively, with 19 bases between them. The germline V gene has CDR1 SGHTA and CDR2 FQGNSA. CDR3 protein: CASTKMGSRAETQYF. CDR3 DNA: TGTGCCAGCACAAAAATGGGGTCTCGGGCAGAGACCCAGTACTTC.

This clone was seen a single time. J is TRBJ2-3 and V is TRBV6-5; the D gene is possibly TRBD2 (6 bases). The CDR3 loop spans 15 amino acids. Trimming shortened V by 0 bases and J by 3 bases, and 10 bases separated the two germline ends. The germline CDR1 and CDR2 sequences are MNHEY and SVGAGI. The CDR3 protein is CASSYSSGLTDTQYF. DNA of the CDR3: TGTGCCAGCAGTTACTCGTCGGGACTGACAGATACGCAGTATTTT.

V gene TRBV19 combines with J gene TRBJ1-5; D unclear. The V and J ends lost 1 base and 1 base respectively, with 14 bases between them. The CDR3 runs 17 residues. Germline loops: CDR1 LNHDA, CDR2 SQIVND (reference sequence). CDR3: CASSIVWEPESNQPQHF. CDR3 in DNA: TGTGCCAGTAGTATAGTGTGGGAGCCGGAAAGCAATCAGCCCCAGCATTTT.

Notes on this clone: A read error may produce the germline difference seen at one junction end. This chain joins TRBV11-2 and TRBJ1-1; weak D call: TRBD1 (5 bases). In germline, CDR1 is SGHAT, CDR2 FQNNGV. CDR3 length: 13 amino acids. The CDR3 sequence is CASTVGVKTEAFF. Written as DNA, the CDR3 is TGTGCCAGCACCGTAGGGGTGAAGACTGAAGCTTTCTTT.

This clone was counted a single time. The rearrangement uses TRBV5-1 and TRBJ1-2, with 7 bases lining up with TRBD1. Germline CDR1 reads SGHRS; CDR2 reads YFSETQ. This CDR3 has 13 residues. J gave up 4 bases and V 2 bases, and 2 bases lay outside the gene matches. CDR3 loop: CASSLGDSYGYTF. The CDR3 DNA follows: TGCGCCAGCAGCTTAGGGGACAGCTATGGCTACACCTTC.

This chain uses TRBV18 with TRBJ1-1; D unclear. Per germline, CDR1 KGHSH and CDR2 LQKENI. V lost 2 bases, J lost 1 base, and 11 bases lay in between. This CDR3 region has 15 residues. The CDR3 here is CASSPRSVANTEAFF. The CDR3, as DNA: TGTGCCAGCTCACCAAGGAGCGTGGCGAACACTGAAGCTTTCTTT.

The chain joins TRBV3-1 (or the pseudogene TRBV3-2) to TRBJ1-5, with TRBD1 matching 8 bases. Losses at the gene ends were 4 bases for V and 7 bases for J; bases not matched to a gene: 6. The CDR3 totals 14 residues. Looked up from germline, CDR1 is LGHDT and CDR2 is YNNKEL (reference sequence). The CDR3 reads CASSLTGDGQPQHF. The CDR3 DNA sequence: TGTGCCAGCAGCCTGACAGGGGATGGACAGCCCCAGCATTTT.

Regarding this clone: A read error is likely, as this CDR3 ends without the conserved phenylalanine or tryptophan. The limits of the CDR3 on the DNA are not certain, so only TCRdb's listed CDR3 is given. This chain links TRBV5-1 with TRBJ1-1; no DNA check was done on the table's D call, TRBD1. The CDR3 is 9 residues long, counting both termini. The V gene's germline CDR1 is SGHRS and CDR2 YFSETQ. This CDR3 reads CASSGRRQS.

The rearrangement links TRBV29-1 to TRBJ2-3, with 13 nucleotides matching TRBD2. V was clipped by 4 bases and J by 1 base; unmatched bases: 5. CDR1 is SQVTM, CDR2 ANQGSEA, per germline. The CDR3 is 16 residues long. Here the CDR3 reads CSVAGLAGFGTDTQYF. The CDR3 DNA reads TGCAGCGTTGCGGGACTAGCGGGGTTTGGCACAGATACGCAGTATTTT.

The chain carries TRBV9 and TRBJ2-1, with no clear D. Germline lookup yields CDR1 SGDLS and CDR2 YYNGEE. This CDR3 has 16 residues. V gave up 0 bases and J gave up 0 bases, with 10 bases separating them. The CDR3 protein is CASSVEHTSSYNEQFF. For the CDR3, the DNA is TGTGCCAGCAGCGTAGAACATACGAGCTCCTACAATGAGCAGTTCTTC.

The chain carries TRBV7-2 and TRBJ1-2; TRBD1 might be the D (5 bases). Germline V CDR1 and CDR2: SGHTA, FQGNSA. The length of the CDR3 is 13 residues. Trimming stripped 2 bases from V and 7 bases from J, with 11 bases between. The CDR3, as DNA: TGTGCCAGCAGCTTATGGGGGGAGGCTGGCTACACCTTC. Its translation: CASSLWGEAGYTF.

The chain combines TRBV5-1 with TRBJ2-3, with D hard to call. Germline-derived CDR1 and CDR2 are SGHRS and YFSETQ. The CDR3 is 16 residues long. Trimming shortened V by 0 bases and J by 0 bases, and 11 bases separated the two germline ends. The CDR3 DNA is TGCGCCAGCAGCTTGGGGGGATCCCCTAGCACAGATACGCAGTATTTT. It is translated as CASSLGGSPSTDTQYF.

V usage is TRBV6-5 and J usage is TRBJ1-2, with 7 bases aligning to TRBD1. CDR3 length: 11 residues. V lost 11 bases and J lost 11; bases outside the gene matches: 11. Germline CDR1 and CDR2: MNHEY and SVGAGI. CDR3: CAAGGRLRYTF. The CDR3 DNA sequence: TGTGCCGCAGGGGGAAGGCTAAGGTACACCTTC.

The rearrangement uses TRBV6-1 and TRBJ2-1, with TRBD1 matching over 8 bases. J lost 8 bases, V lost 0 bases, and 12 bases had no gene match. In germline, CDR1 is MNHNS, CDR2 SASEGT. The CDR3 contains 17 residues. The CDR3 sequence: CASSEAHGTGGVDEQFF. DNA for the CDR3: TGTGCCAGCAGTGAAGCTCACGGCACAGGGGGTGTAGATGAGCAGTTCTTC.

The chain carries TRBV6-6 and TRBJ1-2; D ambiguous. The CDR3 loop spans 11 amino acids. V was cut by 6 bases and J by 8 bases, with 10 bases left in between. Germline CDR1 and CDR2: MNHNY and SVGAGI (reference sequence). CDR3 coding DNA: TGTGCCAGCAGACTAGTAGGAGGCTACACCTTC. Its protein product is CASRLVGGYTF.

The chain links TRBV5-1 to TRBJ2-7; TRBD1 matches 7 bases. The CDR3 is 12 residues long. The ends lost 4 bases at V and 7 bases at J; junction bases unmatched: 5. The germline CDR1 and CDR2 sequences are SGHRS and YFSETQ. CDR3 in DNA: TGCGCCAGCAGCGCGGACAGGAGAGAGCAGTACTTC. This codes for CASSADRREQYF.